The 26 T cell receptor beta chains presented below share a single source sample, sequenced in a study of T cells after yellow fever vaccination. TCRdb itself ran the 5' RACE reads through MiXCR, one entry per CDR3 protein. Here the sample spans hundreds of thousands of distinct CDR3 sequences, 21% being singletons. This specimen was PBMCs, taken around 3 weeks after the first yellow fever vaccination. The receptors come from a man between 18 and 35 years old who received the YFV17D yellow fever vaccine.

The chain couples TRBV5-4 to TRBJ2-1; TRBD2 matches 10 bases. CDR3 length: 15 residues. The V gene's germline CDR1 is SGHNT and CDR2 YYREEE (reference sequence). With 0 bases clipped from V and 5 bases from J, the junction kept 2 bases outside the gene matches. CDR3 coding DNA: TGTGCCAGCAGCTTGGATCTAGCGGGGGACAATGAGCAGTTCTTC. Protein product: CASSLDLAGDNEQFF.

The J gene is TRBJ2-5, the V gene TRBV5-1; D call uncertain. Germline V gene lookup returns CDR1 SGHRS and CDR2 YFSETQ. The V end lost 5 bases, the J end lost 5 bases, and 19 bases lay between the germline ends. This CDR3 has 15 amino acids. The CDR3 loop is CASSRSAPNGETQYF. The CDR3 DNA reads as TGCGCCAGCAGTCGCAGCGCGCCGAACGGGGAGACCCAGTACTTC.

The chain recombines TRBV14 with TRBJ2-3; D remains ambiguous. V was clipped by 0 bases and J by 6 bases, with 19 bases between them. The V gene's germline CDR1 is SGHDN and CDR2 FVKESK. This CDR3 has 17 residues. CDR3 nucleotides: TGTGCCAGCAGCCAAGATCGAAGCAATACCTTCCGGGATACGCAGTATTTT. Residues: CASSQDRSNTFRDTQYF.

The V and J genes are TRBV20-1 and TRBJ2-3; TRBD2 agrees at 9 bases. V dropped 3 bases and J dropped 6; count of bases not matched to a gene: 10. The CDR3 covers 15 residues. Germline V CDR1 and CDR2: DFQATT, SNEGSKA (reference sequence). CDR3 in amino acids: CSARNWRGGGDTQYF. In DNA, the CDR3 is TGCAGTGCTAGGAATTGGCGGGGGGGCGGGGATACGCAGTATTTT.

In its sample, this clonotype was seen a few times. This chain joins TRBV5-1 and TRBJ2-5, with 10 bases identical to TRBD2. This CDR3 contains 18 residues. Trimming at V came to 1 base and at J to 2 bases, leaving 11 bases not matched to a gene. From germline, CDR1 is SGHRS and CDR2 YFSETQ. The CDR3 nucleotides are TGCGCCAGCAGCTTGATCTTCCAGCGGGGGGGAGCACAAGAGACCCAGTACTTC. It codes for CASSLIFQRGGAQETQYF.

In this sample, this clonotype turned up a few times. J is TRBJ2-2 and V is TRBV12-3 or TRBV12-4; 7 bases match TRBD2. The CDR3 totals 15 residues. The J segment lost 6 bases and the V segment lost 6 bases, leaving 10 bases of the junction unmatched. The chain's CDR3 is CASRSTRGIPGELFF. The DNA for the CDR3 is TGTGCCAGCAGGTCAACGCGGGGGATTCCCGGGGAGCTGTTTTTT.

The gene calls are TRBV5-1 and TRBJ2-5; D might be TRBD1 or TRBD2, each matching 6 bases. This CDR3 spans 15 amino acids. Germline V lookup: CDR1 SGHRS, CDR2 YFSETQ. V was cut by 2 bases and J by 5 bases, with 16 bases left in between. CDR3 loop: CASSLSAGAGETQYF. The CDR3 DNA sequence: TGCGCCAGCAGCTTAAGCGCAGGGGCGGGGGAGACCCAGTACTTC. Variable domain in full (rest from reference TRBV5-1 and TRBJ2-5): KAGVTQTPRYLIKTRGQQVTLSCSPISGHRSVSWYQQTPGQGLQFLFEYFSETQRNKGNFPGRFSGRQFSNSRSEMNVSTLELGDSALYLCASSLSAGAGETQYFGPGTRLLVL.

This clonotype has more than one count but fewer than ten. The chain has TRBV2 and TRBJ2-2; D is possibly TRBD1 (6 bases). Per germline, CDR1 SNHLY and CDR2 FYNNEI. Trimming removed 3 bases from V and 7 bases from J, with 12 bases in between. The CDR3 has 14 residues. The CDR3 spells CASSDYVTGGELFF. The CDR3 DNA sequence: TGTGCCAGCAGTGATTATGTGACAGGCGGGGAGCTGTTTTTT.

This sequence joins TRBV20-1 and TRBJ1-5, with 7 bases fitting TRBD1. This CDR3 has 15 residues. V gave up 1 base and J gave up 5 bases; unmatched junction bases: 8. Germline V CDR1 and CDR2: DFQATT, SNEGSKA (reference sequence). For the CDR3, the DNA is TGCAGTGCTAGAGGAGGCGACAGGGACTATCAGCCCCAGCATTTT. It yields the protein CSARGGDRDYQPQHF.

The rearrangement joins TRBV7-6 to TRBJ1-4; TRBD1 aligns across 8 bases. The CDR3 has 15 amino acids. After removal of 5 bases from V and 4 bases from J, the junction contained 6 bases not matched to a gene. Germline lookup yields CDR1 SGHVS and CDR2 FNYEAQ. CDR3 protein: CASSHPGQDNEKLFF. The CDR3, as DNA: TGTGCCAGCAGCCATCCGGGACAGGATAATGAAAAACTGTTTTTT.

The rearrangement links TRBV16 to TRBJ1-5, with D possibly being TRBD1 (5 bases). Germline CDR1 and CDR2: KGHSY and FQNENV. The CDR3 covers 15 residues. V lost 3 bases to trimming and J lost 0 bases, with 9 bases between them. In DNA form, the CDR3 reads TGTGCCAGCAGCCAGGGACTCCTTAGCAATCAGCCCCAGCATTTT. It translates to CASSQGLLSNQPQHF. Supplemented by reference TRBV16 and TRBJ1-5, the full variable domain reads GEEVAQTPKHLVRGEGQKAKLYCAPIKGHSYVFWYQQVLKNEFKFLISFQNENVFDETGMPKERFSAKCLPNSPCSLEIQATKLEDSAVYFCASSQGLLSNQPQHFGDGTRLSIL.

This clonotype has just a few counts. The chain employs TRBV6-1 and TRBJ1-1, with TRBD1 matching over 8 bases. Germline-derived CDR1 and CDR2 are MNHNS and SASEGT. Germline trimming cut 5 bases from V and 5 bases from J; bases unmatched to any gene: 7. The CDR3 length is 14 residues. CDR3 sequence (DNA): TGTGCCAGCAGTACAGGACAGGGAGTAACTGAAGCTTTCTTT. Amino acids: CASSTGQGVTEAFF.

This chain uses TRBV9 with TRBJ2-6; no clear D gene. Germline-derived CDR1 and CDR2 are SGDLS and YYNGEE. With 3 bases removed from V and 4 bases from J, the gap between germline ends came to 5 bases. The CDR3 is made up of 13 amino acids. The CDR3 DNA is TGTGCCAGCAGCGCGTACGGGGCCAACGTCCTGACTTTC. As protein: CASSAYGANVLTF.

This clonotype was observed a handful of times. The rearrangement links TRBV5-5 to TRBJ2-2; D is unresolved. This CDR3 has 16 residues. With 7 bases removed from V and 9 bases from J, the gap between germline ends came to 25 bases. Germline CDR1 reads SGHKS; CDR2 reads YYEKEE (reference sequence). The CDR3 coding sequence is TGTGCCAGCGAGCCAAACCCCCGCTTGCCCCCCCGGGAGCTGTTTTTT. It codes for CASEPNPRLPPRELFF.

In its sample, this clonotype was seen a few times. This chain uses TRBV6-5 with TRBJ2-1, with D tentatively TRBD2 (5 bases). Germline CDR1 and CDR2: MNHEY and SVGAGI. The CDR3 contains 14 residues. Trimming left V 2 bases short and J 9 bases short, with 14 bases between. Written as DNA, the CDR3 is TGTGCCAGCAGTTACGAGACGGGGTGGGGTGAGCAGTTCTTC. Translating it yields CASSYETGWGEQFF.

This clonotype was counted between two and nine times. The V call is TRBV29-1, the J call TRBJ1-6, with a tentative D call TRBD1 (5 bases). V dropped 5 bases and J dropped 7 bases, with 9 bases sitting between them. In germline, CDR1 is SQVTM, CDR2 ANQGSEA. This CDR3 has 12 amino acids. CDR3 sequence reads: CSVRDVNSPLHF. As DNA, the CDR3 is TGCAGCGTTCGGGACGTCAATTCACCCCTCCACTTT.

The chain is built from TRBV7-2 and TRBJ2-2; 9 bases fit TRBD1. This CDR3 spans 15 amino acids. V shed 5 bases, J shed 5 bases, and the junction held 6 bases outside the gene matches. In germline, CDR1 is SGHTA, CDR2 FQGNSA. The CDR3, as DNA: TGTGCCAGCAGCACAGGGGGCTTAAGGACCGGGGAGCTGTTTTTT. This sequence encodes CASSTGGLRTGELFF.

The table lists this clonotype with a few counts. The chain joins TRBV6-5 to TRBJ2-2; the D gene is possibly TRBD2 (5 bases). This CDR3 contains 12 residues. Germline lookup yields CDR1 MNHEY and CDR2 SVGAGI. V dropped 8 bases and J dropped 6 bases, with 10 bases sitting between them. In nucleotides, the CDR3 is TGTGCCAGCGGCTTTAGCGCCGGGGAGCTGTTTTTT. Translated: CASGFSAGELFF.

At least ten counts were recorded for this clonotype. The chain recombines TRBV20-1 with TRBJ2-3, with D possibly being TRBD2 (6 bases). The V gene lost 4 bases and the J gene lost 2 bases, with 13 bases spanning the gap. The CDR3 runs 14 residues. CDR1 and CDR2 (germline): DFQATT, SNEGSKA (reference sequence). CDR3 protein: CSAKVADFTDTQYF. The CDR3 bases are TGCAGTGCTAAGGTAGCGGACTTCACAGATACGCAGTATTTT.

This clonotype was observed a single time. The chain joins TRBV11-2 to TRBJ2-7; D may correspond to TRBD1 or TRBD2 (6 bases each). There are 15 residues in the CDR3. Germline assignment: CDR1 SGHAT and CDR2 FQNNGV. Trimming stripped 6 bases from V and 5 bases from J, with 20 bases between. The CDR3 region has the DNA TGTGCCAGCAGGCAACGTCCGGGGGCGGGTGACGAGCAGTACTTC. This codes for CASRQRPGAGDEQYF.

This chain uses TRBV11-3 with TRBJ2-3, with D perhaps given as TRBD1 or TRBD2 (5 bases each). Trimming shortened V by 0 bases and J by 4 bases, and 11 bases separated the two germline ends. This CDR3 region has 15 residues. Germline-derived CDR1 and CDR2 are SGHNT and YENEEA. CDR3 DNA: TGTGCCAGCAGCTTAGAAGGGACGGATCCAGATACGCAGTATTTT. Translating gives CASSLEGTDPDTQYF.

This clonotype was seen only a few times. CDR3 sequence reads: CSAGRRVAGANVLTF. Here the CDR3 DNA reads TGCAGTGCCGGGCGGAGGGTGGCTGGGGCCAACGTCCTGACTTTC. V and J are TRBV20-1 and TRBJ2-6; weak D call: TRBD2 (6 bases). The CDR3 length is 15 residues. V was trimmed by 6 bases and J by 2 bases, leaving 14 bases between them. Germline CDR1 reads DFQATT; CDR2 reads SNEGSKA (reference sequence).

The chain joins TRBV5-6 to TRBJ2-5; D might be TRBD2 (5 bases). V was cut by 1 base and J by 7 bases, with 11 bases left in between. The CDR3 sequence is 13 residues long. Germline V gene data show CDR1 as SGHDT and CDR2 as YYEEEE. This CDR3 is CASSLSPRGTQYF. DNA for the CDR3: TGTGCCAGCAGCTTGTCCCCTCGGGGGACCCAGTACTTC.

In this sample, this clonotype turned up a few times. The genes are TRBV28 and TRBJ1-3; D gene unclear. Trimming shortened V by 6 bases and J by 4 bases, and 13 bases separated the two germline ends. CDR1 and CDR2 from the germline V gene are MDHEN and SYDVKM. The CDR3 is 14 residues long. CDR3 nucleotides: TGTGCCAGCAGCTCTAGTGGTTGGGGAAACACCATATATTTT. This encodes CASSSSGWGNTIYF.

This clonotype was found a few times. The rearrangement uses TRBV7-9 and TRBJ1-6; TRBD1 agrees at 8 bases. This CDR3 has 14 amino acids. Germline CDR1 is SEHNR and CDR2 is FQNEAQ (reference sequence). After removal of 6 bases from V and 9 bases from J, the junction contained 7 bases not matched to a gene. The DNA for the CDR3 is TGTGCCAGCAGGGGACAGGACGTCCCTTCACCCCTCCACTTT. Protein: CASRGQDVPSPLHF.

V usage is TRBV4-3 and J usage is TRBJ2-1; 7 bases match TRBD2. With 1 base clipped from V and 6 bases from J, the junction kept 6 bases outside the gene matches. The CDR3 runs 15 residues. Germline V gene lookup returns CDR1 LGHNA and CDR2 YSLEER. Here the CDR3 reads CASSQGLTSSNEQFF. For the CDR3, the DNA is TGCGCCAGCAGCCAAGGGTTGACTAGCTCCAATGAGCAGTTCTTC.